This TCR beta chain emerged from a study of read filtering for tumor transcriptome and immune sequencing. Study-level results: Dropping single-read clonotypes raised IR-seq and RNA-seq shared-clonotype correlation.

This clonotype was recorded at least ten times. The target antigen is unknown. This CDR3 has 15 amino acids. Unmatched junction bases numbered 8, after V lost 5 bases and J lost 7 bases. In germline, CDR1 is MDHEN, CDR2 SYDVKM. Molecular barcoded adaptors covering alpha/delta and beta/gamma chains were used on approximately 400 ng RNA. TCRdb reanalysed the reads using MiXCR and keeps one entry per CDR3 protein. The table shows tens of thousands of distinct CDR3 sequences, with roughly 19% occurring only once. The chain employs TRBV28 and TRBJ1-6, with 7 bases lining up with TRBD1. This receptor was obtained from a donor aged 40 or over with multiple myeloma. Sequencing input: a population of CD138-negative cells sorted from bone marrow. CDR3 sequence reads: CASSLTGPRNSPLHF. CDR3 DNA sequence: TGTGCCAGCAGTCTGACAGGGCCTAGAAATTCACCCCTCCACTTT.